These T cell receptor beta chains were read from a single sample in a study of naive and memory T cell subsets. MiXCR, run by TCRdb on the UMI-ligation and nested PCR reads, gives a single entry per CDR3 protein. The table records tens of thousands of distinct CDR3 sequences, over 10% of them present only once. The sequenced material came from central memory CD4+ T cells from blood. The source is a human donor in good health. Both conserved end residues are trimmed from each CDR3. Each record gives: V gene, CDR3 length, CDR3 protein.

v_call: TRBV5-4; cdr3_length: 13; cdr3_aa: ASSWDNPSTDTQY
v_call: TRBV27; cdr3_length: 12; cdr3_aa: ASSFRSSQETQY
v_call: TRBV29-1; cdr3_length: 10; cdr3_aa: SARTANTEAF
v_call: TRBV7-9; cdr3_length: 13; cdr3_aa: ASSFSQGRDTEAF
v_call: TRBV27; cdr3_length: 15; cdr3_aa: ASSFKGSGRAPDTQY
v_call: TRBV7-2; cdr3_length: 12; cdr3_aa: ASSLGAGTGELF
v_call: TRBV29-1; cdr3_length: 11; cdr3_aa: SVETHLNTEAF
v_call: TRBV7-9; cdr3_length: 13; cdr3_aa: ASSFGGAQEEKLF
v_call: TRBV7-2; cdr3_length: 11; cdr3_aa: ASSSQGGQPQH
v_call: TRBV3-1; cdr3_length: 13; cdr3_aa: ASSQRNSENTEAF
v_call: TRBV5-1; cdr3_length: 14; cdr3_aa: ASSPVGLVGTYEQY
v_call: TRBV7-8; cdr3_length: 12; cdr3_aa: ASLLARRTDTQY
v_call: TRBV6-1; cdr3_length: 15; cdr3_aa: ASSEALTRLGARGYT
v_call: TRBV7-8; cdr3_length: 13; cdr3_aa: ASSRGQPGGETQY
v_call: TRBV6-6; cdr3_length: 12; cdr3_aa: ASRDSGRGYEQF
v_call: TRBV29-1; cdr3_length: 11; cdr3_aa: SVEGQASYEQY
v_call: TRBV2; cdr3_length: 12; cdr3_aa: ASRKLPNTGELF
v_call: TRBV3-1; cdr3_length: 12; cdr3_aa: ASSQVPDSYEQY
v_call: TRBV7-8; cdr3_length: 13; cdr3_aa: ASSPREGAAGELF
v_call: TRBV6-6; cdr3_length: 13; cdr3_aa: ASTYRGGLDSPLH
v_call: TRBV7-9; cdr3_length: 12; cdr3_aa: ASSSLGGVSEQY
v_call: TRBV4-1; cdr3_length: 12; cdr3_aa: ASSQEARGQPQH
v_call: TRBV5-1; cdr3_length: 13; cdr3_aa: ASSLLSDGANVLT
v_call: TRBV7-2; cdr3_length: 11; cdr3_aa: ASSPGGSREQF
v_call: TRBV13; cdr3_length: 14; cdr3_aa: ASSILREGLGNEQF
v_call: TRBV28; cdr3_length: 12; cdr3_aa: ASRLGSGSYEQY
v_call: TRBV5-4; cdr3_length: 13; cdr3_aa: ASSLAGAGLDTQY
v_call: TRBV20-1; cdr3_length: 16; cdr3_aa: SARDFVARPPTKNIQY
v_call: TRBV6-5; cdr3_length: 14; cdr3_aa: ASSVQGSSYNSPLH
v_call: TRBV24-1; cdr3_length: 13; cdr3_aa: ATSDPRQDEETQY
v_call: TRBV7-3; cdr3_length: 11; cdr3_aa: ASSLDSNKAAF
v_call: TRBV30; cdr3_length: 13; cdr3_aa: AWRRTAGGTDTQY
v_call: TRBV24-1; cdr3_length: 16; cdr3_aa: ATSDSFPGLAKYNEQF
v_call: TRBV5-1; cdr3_length: 14; cdr3_aa: ASSLKTDRAANEQF
v_call: TRBV12-3/TRBV12-4; cdr3_length: 12; cdr3_aa: ASSEDRVGETQY
v_call: TRBV5-1; cdr3_length: 13; cdr3_aa: ASSLRQGANSPLH
v_call: TRBV4-1; cdr3_length: 15; cdr3_aa: ASSPPSQPATNEKLF
v_call: TRBV7-2; cdr3_length: 14; cdr3_aa: ASSPYWTAANYGYT
v_call: TRBV28; cdr3_length: 11; cdr3_aa: ASSYTLNYGYT
v_call: TRBV2; cdr3_length: 9; cdr3_aa: ASTQQETQY
v_call: TRBV6-2/TRBV6-3; cdr3_length: 13; cdr3_aa: ASRLNQGGTYEQY
v_call: TRBV29-1; cdr3_length: 13; cdr3_aa: SAYLPGLGNNEQF
v_call: TRBV20-1; cdr3_length: 14; cdr3_aa: SAREDLAANTGELF
v_call: TRBV6-1; cdr3_length: 12; cdr3_aa: ASRTSGGSEKLF
v_call: TRBV12-3/TRBV12-4; cdr3_length: 15; cdr3_aa: ASRSHTGTSGYNEQF
v_call: TRBV18; cdr3_length: 12; cdr3_aa: ASSPRQGLSEAF
v_call: TRBV28; cdr3_length: 14; cdr3_aa: ASSRNHAGSNSPLH
v_call: TRBV2; cdr3_length: 12; cdr3_aa: ASRERDRVYEQY
v_call: TRBV7-3; cdr3_length: 13; cdr3_aa: ASSLTSGYQETQY
v_call: TRBV2; cdr3_length: 11; cdr3_aa: ASTVRSTYEQY
v_call: TRBV20-1; cdr3_length: 11; cdr3_aa: SAEKGLAAEQF
v_call: TRBV7-2; cdr3_length: 15; cdr3_aa: ASSLTPLAGGYNEQF
v_call: TRBV28; cdr3_length: 12; cdr3_aa: ASRISGSSYEQY
v_call: TRBV12-3/TRBV12-4; cdr3_length: 11; cdr3_aa: ASSGTSTDTQY
v_call: TRBV14; cdr3_length: 11; cdr3_aa: ASSHPGRSPLH
v_call: TRBV7-2; cdr3_length: 13; cdr3_aa: ASSSPRTSAYEQY
v_call: TRBV29-1; cdr3_length: 12; cdr3_aa: SVLSGDGNSPLH
v_call: TRBV29-1; cdr3_length: 10; cdr3_aa: SARQGPETQY
v_call: TRBV29-1; cdr3_length: 10; cdr3_aa: SVEDRGEKLF
v_call: TRBV16; cdr3_length: 13; cdr3_aa: ASSQTPRGGSQQY